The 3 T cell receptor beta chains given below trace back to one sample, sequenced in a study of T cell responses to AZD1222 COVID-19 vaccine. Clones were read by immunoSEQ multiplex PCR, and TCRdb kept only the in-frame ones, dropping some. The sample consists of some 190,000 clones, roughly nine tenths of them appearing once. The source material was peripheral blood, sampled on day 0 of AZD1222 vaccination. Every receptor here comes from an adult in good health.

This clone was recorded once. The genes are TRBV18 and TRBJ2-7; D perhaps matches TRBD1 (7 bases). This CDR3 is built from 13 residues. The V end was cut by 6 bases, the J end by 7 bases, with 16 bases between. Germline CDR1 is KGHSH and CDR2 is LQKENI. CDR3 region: CASSPGGPWEQYV. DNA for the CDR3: TGTGCCAGCTCCCCAGGGGGGCCGTGGGAGCAGTACGTC.

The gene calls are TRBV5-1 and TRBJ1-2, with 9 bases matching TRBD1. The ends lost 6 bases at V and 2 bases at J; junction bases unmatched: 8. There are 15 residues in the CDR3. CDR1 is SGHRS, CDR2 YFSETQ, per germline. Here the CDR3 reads CASTAGTGLNYGYTF. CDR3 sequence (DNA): TGCGCCAGCACGGCCGGGACAGGGCTCAACTATGGCTACACCTTC.

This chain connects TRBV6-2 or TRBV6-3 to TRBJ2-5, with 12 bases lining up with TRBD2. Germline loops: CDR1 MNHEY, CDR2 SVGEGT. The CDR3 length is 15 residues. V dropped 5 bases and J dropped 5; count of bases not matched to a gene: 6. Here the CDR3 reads CASSLLAGGGETQYF. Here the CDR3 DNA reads TGTGCCAGCAGTCTACTAGCGGGGGGCGGGGAGACCCAGTACTTC.